This T cell receptor beta chain stems from a study of cytomegalovirus exposure and HLA in healthy donors. Study background: Earlier sequencing of approximately 180 million T cells yielded about 120 million unique TCR beta sequences.

The PCR used 60 Vbeta and 13 Jbeta primers. Original processing methods: An analysis performed later counted 73 million or so unique TCR beta chains (roughly 9.9 million of them shared). Using immunoSEQ multiplex PCR, the repertoire was profiled, and TCRdb retains in-frame clones only, with some absent. V and J calls and clone size are as listed in that table; D and trimming were resolved from the DNA. The sample carries more than 100,000 clones, approximately 8.9% recorded once. Whole-study results and caveats: What a later analysis showed was that several of the most significant clusters appeared linked to common viral pathogens.

V lost 4 bases and J lost 9; bases outside the gene matches: 15. Germline CDR1 is SGHAT and CDR2 is FQNNGV. The CDR3 contains 17 residues. This clone was detected only a few times. What it binds is not known. Sequenced: PBMCs. The source of this sequence is a woman aged 40 to 50 in good health and CMV-seropositive. This chain uses TRBV11-2 with TRBJ2-1; the match to TRBD2 covers 10 bases. CDR3 nucleotide sequence: TGTGCCAGCAGCTCCCTAGGGCTAGCGGGGGAACGGGGTGAGCAGTTCTTC. As protein: CASSSLGLAGERGEQFF.